These 6 T cell receptor beta chains share one sample of origin, sequenced in a study of T-cell memory formation after mild COVID-19. Using its own MiXCR run on the 5' RACE reads, TCRdb lists one record per CDR3 protein. Found here are about 470,000 distinct CDR3 sequences, roughly 25% of them singletons; the top ten hold about 12%. Sequenced sample: PBMCs or a T cell subset sorted from them (not recorded which). These receptors came from an adult woman who had mild COVID-19 (a few samples of this study predate the infection). Cell type and time point are not known.

The chain uses TRBV6-5 and TRBJ2-7, with D perhaps matching TRBD2 (6 bases). Trimming stripped 2 bases from V and 7 bases from J, with 12 bases between. The CDR3 is 13 residues long. Germline values: CDR1 MNHEY, CDR2 SVGAGI. The CDR3 loop reads CASSYGGTGEQYF. The CDR3, as DNA: TGTGCCAGCAGTTACGGCGGGACTGGGGAGCAGTACTTC.

This chain joins TRBV29-1 and TRBJ2-7, with 10 bases fitting TRBD1. The CDR3 is made up of 13 amino acids. The trim removed 5 bases at V and 5 bases at J, leaving 6 bases unmatched. Germline CDR1 and CDR2: SQVTM and ANQGSEA. CDR3 nucleotides: TGCAGCGTTTACGGGACAGGGGTCCACGAGCAGTACTTC. This gives the protein CSVYGTGVHEQYF.

This clonotype came up a few times. V gene TRBV11-2 combines with J gene TRBJ1-4, with 9 bases fitting TRBD1. Germline-derived CDR1 and CDR2 are SGHAT and FQNNGV. The CDR3 has 15 residues. The V segment lost 7 bases and the J segment 8 bases; nucleotides outside the gene matches: 11. The CDR3 region is CASTRKRGTGEKLFF. The CDR3 nucleotides read TGTGCCAGCACCCGGAAGCGGGGGACAGGGGAAAAACTGTTTTTT.

This clonotype occurred a few times. The chain has TRBV27 and TRBJ2-7; 12 bases line up with TRBD1. Unmatched junction bases numbered 4, after V lost 5 bases and J lost 5 bases. This CDR3 spans 14 amino acids. CDR1 MNHEY and CDR2 SMNVEV come from the germline V gene (reference sequence). The CDR3 nucleotides read TGTGCCAGCAGTGCCGGGACAGGGGGCGACGAGCAGTACTTC. As protein: CASSAGTGGDEQYF.

This clonotype was observed a few times. V is TRBV9 and J is TRBJ1-2; D not certain. The V end was cut by 0 bases, the J end by 5 bases, with 20 bases between. Germline CDR1 is SGDLS and CDR2 is YYNGEE. The CDR3 loop spans 17 amino acids. CDR3 region: CASSVDSQRPLTYGYTF. For the CDR3, the DNA is TGTGCCAGCAGCGTAGACAGCCAACGCCCGTTGACTTATGGCTACACCTTC.

The rearrangement joins TRBV18 to TRBJ2-6; no clear D. CDR1 KGHSH and CDR2 LQKENI come from the germline V gene. The CDR3 length is 14 residues. Trimming pared 8 bases from V and 0 bases from J, leaving 8 bases between. CDR3 DNA: TGTGCCAGCCAGACACCCTCTGGGGCCAACGTCCTGACTTTC. Encoded protein: CASQTPSGANVLTF.